A selection of T cell receptor beta chains follows, all from one sample in a study of shared clonotypes between healthy human individuals. Assay: immunoSEQ multiplex PCR; the TCRdb copy retains only in-frame clones and omits some. The table has about 1 million clones, more than 65% seen once. Input material: memory CD4+ T cells sorted from blood. These TCRs come from a man younger than 35 in good health. Each CDR3 is given with its conserved first and last residue. Fields, in order: J gene, D gene, V gene, clone size, CDR3 DNA, CDR3 protein. D genes are given only for firm matches. Part of the rows lack a size; the others show once, few, many or a class for expanded clones.

>TRBJ2-7|TRBD2|TRBV4-3|-
TGCGCCAGCAGCCAAGGGACTAGCCTGAGATACTACGAGCAGTACTTC
CASSQGTSLRYYEQYF
>TRBJ1-1|-|TRBV30|few
TGTGCCTGGAGTGTTGGGGCGTTAGGCACTGAAGCTTTCTTT
CAWSVGALGTEAFF
>TRBJ1-3|-|TRBV7-7|-
TGTGCTAGCAGCACAGGGTTTGGAAACACCATATATTTT
CASSTGFGNTIYF
>TRBJ1-2|-|TRBV2|-
TGTGCCAGCAGTGAAGGTCTGAGGTACACCTTC
CASSEGLRYTF
>TRBJ1-6|-|TRBV6-5|-
TGTGCCAGCGGCGCAGGGAATTCACCCCTCCACTTT
CASGAGNSPLHF
>TRBJ2-7|-|TRBV7-9|-
TGTGCCAGCAGCTTAGGGAACAGCGGAATATACGAGCAGTACTTC
CASSLGNSGIYEQYF
>TRBJ2-3|-|TRBV4-3|-
TGCGCCAGCAGCCAAGATACAGGAGGATCCGCCGATACGCAGTATTTT
CASSQDTGGSADTQYF
>TRBJ1-1|-|TRBV29-1|few
TGCAGCGTTGCGGGACAGAACACTGAAGCTTTCTTT
CSVAGQNTEAFF
>TRBJ1-1|-|TRBV30|few
TGTGCCTGGGGGCGAATGAACACTGAAGCTTTCTTT
CAWGRMNTEAFF
>TRBJ1-2|-|TRBV7-2|-
TGTGCCAGCAGCCTCACTCCAACGGGGGGGGGCGTTAGCTACACCTTC
CASSLTPTGGGVSYTF
>TRBJ1-3|-|TRBV2|-
TGTGCCAGCTCATTGTGGGGGTCTGGAAACACCATATATTTT
CASSLWGSGNTIYF
>TRBJ2-7|TRBD2|TRBV10-2|-
TGCGCCAGCACCAATAGCGGGAGCCGGAACGAGCAGTACTTC
CASTNSGSRNEQYF
>TRBJ2-7|TRBD1|TRBV6-1|once
TGTGCCAGCAGTCGACAGGGGATCACCTACGAGCAGTACTTC
CASSRQGITYEQYF
>TRBJ2-5|-|TRBV7-9|-
TGTGCCAGCGCCTCTAGGGTCCAAGAGACCCAGTACTTC
CASASRVQETQYF
>TRBJ2-7|TRBD1|TRBV5-1|-
TGCGCCAGCAGCCCGTCCCAGGGGGTGGGGGAGCAGTACTTC
CASSPSQGVGEQYF
>TRBJ1-5|-|TRBV6-4|-
TGTGCCAGCAGTGACTCCCCTAATCAGCCCCAGCATTTT
CASSDSPNQPQHF
>TRBJ2-7|TRBD2|TRBV27|-
TGTGCCAGCAGTTTGGTCGGGGGGGTAGGGGAGCAGTACTTC
CASSLVGGVGEQYF
>TRBJ2-4|TRBD2|TRBV27|-
TGTGCCAGCAGTTTCCGACCGGGGGGAAACATTCAGTACTTC
CASSFRPGGNIQYF
>TRBJ2-7|TRBD2|TRBV7-2|few
TGTGCCAGCAGCTTAGCCACTAGCGGGAGGGCCTCCTACGAGCAGTACTTC
CASSLATSGRASYEQYF
>TRBJ2-2|TRBD2|TRBV5-8|-
TGTGCCAGCATACCACCGGGACTAGCGGGGACGGCCGGGGAGCTGTTTTTT
CASIPPGLAGTAGELFF
>TRBJ1-1|-|TRBV5-1|-
TGCGCCAGCGGGGGAAGTGAGGGCCGTGGGACTGAAGCTTTCTTT
CASGGSEGRGTEAFF
>TRBJ2-1|-|TRBV6-1|-
TGTGCCAGCAGTGAAGGGGGGGTAAGCTACAATGAGCAGTTCTTC
CASSEGGVSYNEQFF
>TRBJ2-5|TRBD2|TRBV27|-
TGTGCCAGCAGACCTCCGGGACTAGCGGGCGACCAAGAGACCCAGTACTTC
CASRPPGLAGDQETQYF
>TRBJ2-5|TRBD1|TRBV7-9|-
TGTGCCAGCAGCTTAAGTAAGGGACAGACAGAGACCCAGTACTTC
CASSLSKGQTETQYF
>TRBJ2-2|-|TRBV10-2|-
TGCGCCAGCAGGGTAGGACCCGGGGAGCTGTTTTTT
CASRVGPGELFF
>TRBJ1-4|TRBD1|TRBV4-3|-
TGCGCCAGCAGCCGGGGACAGGGGGCGACCCATGAAAAACTGTTTTTT
CASSRGQGATHEKLFF
>TRBJ2-5|-|TRBV7-2|-
TGTGCCAGCAGCTTAGGGACCTTAAAAGAGACCCAGTACTTC
CASSLGTLKETQYF
>TRBJ2-7|TRBD1|TRBV6-1|-
TGTGCCAGCACCGGGGGACAGGGGTCGTCCGAGCAGTACTTC
CASTGGQGSSEQYF
>TRBJ1-1|-|TRBV18|once
TGTGCCAGCTCACCAATCGCTGCGGGCGGGAACACTGAAGCTTTCTTT
CASSPIAAGGNTEAFF
>TRBJ1-1|TRBD1|TRBV30|few
TGTGCCTGGAGGCGACAGGGTTTGAACACTGAAGCTTTCTTT
CAWRRQGLNTEAFF
>TRBJ2-7|TRBD1|TRBV7-2|-
TGTGCCAGCAGCTCCGCGACAGGGGGCGGCGAGCAGTACTTC
CASSSATGGGEQYF
>TRBJ1-2|-|TRBV21-1|-
TGTGCCAGCAGCAAAGGTGTCAGGGGCGTCTATGGCTACACCTTC
CASSKGVRGVYGYTF
>TRBJ2-6|-|TRBV5-4|-
TGTGCCAGCAGCCTGGATCCTATCTCTGGGGCCAACGTCCTGACTTTC
CASSLDPISGANVLTF
>TRBJ1-2|-|TRBV19|-
TGTGCCAGTAGTATGTCAGGGGCTGGCTATGGCTACACCTTC
CASSMSGAGYGYTF
>TRBJ2-1|-|TRBV5-1|-
TGCGCCAGCACCGAACCACAGGACAATGAGCAGTTCTTC
CASTEPQDNEQFF
>TRBJ1-5|-|TRBV19|many
TGTGCCAGTAGTCGAGATCCGGAGGCAGCCCAGCATTTT
CASSRDPEAAQHF
>TRBJ2-2|-|TRBV18|-
TGTGCCAGCTCACCAGCAGCTAACACCGGGGAGCTGTTTTTT
CASSPAANTGELFF
>TRBJ2-5|TRBD2|TRBV9|few
TGTGCCAGCAGCGTAGGGGGAGGAGCGGGAGGGGAGACCCAGTACTTC
CASSVGGGAGGETQYF
>TRBJ2-3|TRBD1|TRBV2|-
TGTGCCAGCAGGGGGGACAGGGCGGTAGATACGCAGTATTTT
CASRGDRAVDTQYF
>TRBJ1-1|-|TRBV30|-
TGTGCCTGGAGTCTCTCGGGGGGTATCTCTGAAGCTTTCTTT
CAWSLSGGISEAFF
>TRBJ1-5|-|TRBV30|-
TGTGCCTGGCCCCACCTGGGGGCGCGGGATCAGCCCCAGCATTTT
CAWPHLGARDQPQHF
>TRBJ1-5|TRBD1|TRBV5-6|-
TGTGCCAGCAGCGCGGCCGGGACAGGGGGCATGCCCCAGCATTTT
CASSAAGTGGMPQHF
>TRBJ2-7|TRBD1|TRBV5-1|-
TGCGCCAGCAGCCCGGGACGGCAACAGGGGGCGTACGAGCAGTACTTC
CASSPGRQQGAYEQYF
>TRBJ1-5|TRBD1|TRBV6-1|few
TGTGCCAGCAGTCAGGGGGACCATCAGCCCCAGCATTTT
CASSQGDHQPQHF
>TRBJ2-7|TRBD1|TRBV28|-
TGTGCCAGCACCCGTACCGGGACAGGAGACTACGAGCAGTACTTC
CASTRTGTGDYEQYF